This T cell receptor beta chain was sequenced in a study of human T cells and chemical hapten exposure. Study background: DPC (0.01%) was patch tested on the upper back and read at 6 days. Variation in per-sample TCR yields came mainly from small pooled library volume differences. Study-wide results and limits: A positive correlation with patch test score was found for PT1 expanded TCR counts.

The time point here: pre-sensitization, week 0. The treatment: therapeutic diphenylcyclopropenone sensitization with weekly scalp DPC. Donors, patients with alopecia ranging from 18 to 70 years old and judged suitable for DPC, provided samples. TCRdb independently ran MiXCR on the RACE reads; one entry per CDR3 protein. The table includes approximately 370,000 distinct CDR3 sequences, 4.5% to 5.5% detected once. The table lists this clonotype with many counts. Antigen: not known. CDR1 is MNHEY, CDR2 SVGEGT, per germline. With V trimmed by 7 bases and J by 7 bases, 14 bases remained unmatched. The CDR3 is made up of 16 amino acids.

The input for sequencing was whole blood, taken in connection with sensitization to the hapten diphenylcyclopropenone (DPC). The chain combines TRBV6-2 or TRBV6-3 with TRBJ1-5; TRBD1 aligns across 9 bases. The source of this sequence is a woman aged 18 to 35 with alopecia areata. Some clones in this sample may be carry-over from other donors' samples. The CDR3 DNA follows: TGTGCCAGCACCCCCTCACAGGGGGCGTTCAACCAGCCCCAGCATTTT. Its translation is CASTPSQGAFNQPQHF.